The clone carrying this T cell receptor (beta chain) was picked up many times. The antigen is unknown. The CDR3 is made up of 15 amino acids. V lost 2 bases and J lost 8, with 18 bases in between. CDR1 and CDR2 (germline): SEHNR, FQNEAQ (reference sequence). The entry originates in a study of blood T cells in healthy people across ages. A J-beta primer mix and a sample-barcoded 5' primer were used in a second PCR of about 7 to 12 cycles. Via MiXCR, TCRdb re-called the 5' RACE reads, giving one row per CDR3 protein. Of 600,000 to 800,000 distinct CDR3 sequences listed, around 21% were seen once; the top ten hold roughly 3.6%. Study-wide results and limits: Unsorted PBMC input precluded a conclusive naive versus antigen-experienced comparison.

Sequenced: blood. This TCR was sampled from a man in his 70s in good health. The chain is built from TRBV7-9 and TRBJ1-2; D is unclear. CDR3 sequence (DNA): TGTGCCAGCAGCTTAATAGGTGGAGACGAATTAGGCTACACCTTC. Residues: CASSLIGGDELGYTF.